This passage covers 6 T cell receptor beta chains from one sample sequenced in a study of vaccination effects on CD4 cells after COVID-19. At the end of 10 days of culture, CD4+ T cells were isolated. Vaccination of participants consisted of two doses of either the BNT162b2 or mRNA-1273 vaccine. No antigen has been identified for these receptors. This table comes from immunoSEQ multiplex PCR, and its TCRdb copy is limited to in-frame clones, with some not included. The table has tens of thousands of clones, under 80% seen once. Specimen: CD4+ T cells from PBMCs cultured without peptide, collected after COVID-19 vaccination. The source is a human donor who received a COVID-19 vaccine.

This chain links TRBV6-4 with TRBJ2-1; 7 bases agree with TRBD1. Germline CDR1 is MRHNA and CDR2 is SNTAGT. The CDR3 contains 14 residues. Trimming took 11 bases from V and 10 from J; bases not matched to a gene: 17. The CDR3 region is CASSGTASSVEQFF. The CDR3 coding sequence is TGTGCCTCCTCAGGGACAGCCTCCTCGGTAGAGCAGTTCTTC.

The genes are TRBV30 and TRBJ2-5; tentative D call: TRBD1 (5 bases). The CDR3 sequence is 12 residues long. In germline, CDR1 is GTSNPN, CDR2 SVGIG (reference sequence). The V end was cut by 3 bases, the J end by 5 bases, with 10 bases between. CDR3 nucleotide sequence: TGTGCCTGGAGCAGGGTTGGTGAGACCCAGTACTTC. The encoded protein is CAWSRVGETQYF.

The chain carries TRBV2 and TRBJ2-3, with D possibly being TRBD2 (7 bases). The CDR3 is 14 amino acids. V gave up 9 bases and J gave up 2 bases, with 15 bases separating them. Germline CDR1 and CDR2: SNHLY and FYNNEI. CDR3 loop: CASHWGGYTDTQYF. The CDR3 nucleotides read TGTGCCAGTCATTGGGGGGGCTACACAGATACGCAGTATTTT.

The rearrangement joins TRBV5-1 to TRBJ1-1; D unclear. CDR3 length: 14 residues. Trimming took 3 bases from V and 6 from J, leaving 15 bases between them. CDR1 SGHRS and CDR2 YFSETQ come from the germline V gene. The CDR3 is CASSSGLNMAEAFF. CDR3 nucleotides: TGCGCCAGCAGCTCGGGCCTCAACATGGCTGAAGCTTTCTTT.

The CDR3 DNA follows: TGTGCCAGCACCCCAGACTTGGGACAAAGTTACGAGCAGTACGTC. Protein sequence: CASTPDLGQSYEQYV. The chain couples TRBV6-6 to TRBJ2-7, with a weak D call TRBD1 (6 bases). Deletions cut 7 bases from V and 4 bases from J, with 20 bases between. This CDR3 is 15 amino acids long. Germline loops: CDR1 MNHNY, CDR2 SVGAGI (reference sequence).

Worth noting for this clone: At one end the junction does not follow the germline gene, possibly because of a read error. CDR3 sequence: CASSQVPLSEVIF. In DNA form, the CDR3 reads TGTGCCAGCAGTCAGGTCCCTTTGAGCGAGGTGATCTTC. The gene calls are TRBV5-5 and TRBJ2-1; D remains unclear. Germline assignment: CDR1 SGHKS and CDR2 YYEKEE (reference sequence). This CDR3 spans 13 amino acids.